This T cell receptor (beta chain) is from a study of CD8+ T cells in alopecia areata. Background on the study: Those patients who were treated received oral tofacitinib, which was given at 5 to 10 mg twice daily for moderate-to-severe alopecia areata. Overall study findings and caveats: Given one nonresponder, whether baseline CD8+ expansion relates to response remains uncertain. Tofacitinib significantly brought down scalp clonality and expanded CD8+ clones among top 100.

This clone was recorded once. Antigen specificity is unknown. As the sequencing template, cDNA was produced by extracting RNA and reverse transcribing it. Profiling relied on immunoSEQ multiplex PCR, and the TCRdb table lists in-frame clones only, not all of them. This sample has about 180,000 clones, with roughly 50% found just once. The treatment here: oral pan-JAK inhibitor, 5-10 mg twice daily. The receptor's source is a human donor with alopecia areata. The input for sequencing was CD8+ T cells sorted from blood, taken at week 24, from a patient treated with tofacitinib.

Written as DNA, the CDR3 is TGTGCCAGCAGTTATACCGTCAGAAGAGAAGATACGCAGTATTTT. It specifies CASSYTVRREDTQYF. The rearrangement joins TRBV11-2 to TRBJ2-3, with unresolved D. The germline gives CDR1 SGHAT, CDR2 FQNNGV. The CDR3 runs to 15 residues. The ends were cut back, 6 bases at V and 5 bases at J, with 18 bases in the middle.